This T cell receptor (beta chain) was found in a study of technical replicates of blood from four donors. The V end lost 4 bases, the J end lost 2 bases, and 2 bases lay between the germline ends. There are 11 residues in the CDR3. In germline, CDR1 is SGHDT, CDR2 YYEEEE. Sequenced by immunoSEQ multiplex PCR; TCRdb stores in-frame clones only, minus some. The sample lists almost 55,000 clones, around 95% occurring once. The sequence was collected from a human donor in good health. This chain joins TRBV5-6 and TRBJ2-3; D gene uncertain. The sequenced material came from T cells isolated from PBMCs. This CDR3 reads CASSLTDTQYF. In nucleotides, the CDR3 is TGTGCCAGCAGCCTCACAGATACGCAGTATTTT.